What follows are 16 T cell receptor beta chains derived from one specimen sequenced in a study of control samples from healthy donors and cancer patients (dated by TCRdb to about 2020). The library relied on the immunoSEQ multiplex PCR assay. TCRdb stores this immuneACCESS table with in-frame sequences only. Part of the clones is absent; in the studies checked, under half of the shortfall reflects unresolved V genes, and no reason is known for the rest. A total of about 100,000 clones appear in this sample, about 90% of them only once. Over 15% of the sample rests with the top ten. The specimen sequenced was blood. These receptors all stem from a woman between 50 and 59 years old in good health.

CDR3 in DNA: TGTGCCAGCTGGACAGGGGCTGGAAACACCATATATTTT. It translates to CASWTGAGNTIYF. The chain carries TRBV28 and TRBJ1-3, with 9 bases that match TRBD1. CDR3 length: 13 amino acids. Trimming removed 8 bases from V and 2 bases from J; junction bases left unmatched: 1. Looked up from germline, CDR1 is MDHEN and CDR2 is SYDVKM. The full variable domain, its missing parts supplied by reference TRBV28 and TRBJ1-3, is DVKVTQSSRYLVKRTGEKVFLECVQDMDHENMFWYRQDPGLGLRLIYFSYDVKMKEKGDIPEGYSVSREKKERFSLILESASTNQTSMYLCASWTGAGNTIYFGEGSWLTVV.

V usage is TRBV29-1 and J usage is TRBJ2-3; D ambiguous. This CDR3 spans 15 amino acids. CDR1 and CDR2 (germline): SQVTM, ANQGSEA. V shed 2 bases and J shed 0 bases, with 12 bases lying between them. Written as DNA, the CDR3 is TGCAGCGTTGAACGCACTGGAACTAGCACAGATACGCAGTATTTT. Encoded protein: CSVERTGTSTDTQYF.

The rearrangement joins TRBV19 to TRBJ2-3, with D tentatively TRBD1 (6 bases). Germline V gene sequence: CDR1 LNHDA, CDR2 SQIVND (reference sequence). The CDR3 contains 15 residues. The V gene lost 3 bases and the J gene lost 5 bases, with 15 bases spanning the gap. In DNA form, the CDR3 reads TGTGCCAGTAGTATCCCCTTCACAGGGCGAGATACGCAGTATTTT. Its translation is CASSIPFTGRDTQYF.

The rearrangement joins TRBV7-8 to TRBJ1-1; maybe TRBD1 (6 bases). Trimming left V 5 bases short and J 1 base short, with 11 bases between. Germline CDR1 and CDR2: SGHVS and FQNEAQ. The CDR3 sequence is 14 residues long. The CDR3 coding sequence is TGTGCCAGCAGCAAGGACAGAGAGAACACTGAAGCTTTCTTT. Translated: CASSKDRENTEAFF.

The V and J genes are TRBV2 and TRBJ2-1; a possible D gene is TRBD2 (5 bases). Germline V lookup: CDR1 SNHLY, CDR2 FYNNEI. This CDR3 has 12 amino acids. Trimming stripped 4 bases from V and 10 bases from J, with 11 bases between. The CDR3 reads CASSGTGGEQFF. As DNA, the CDR3 is TGTGCCAGCAGTGGAACCGGAGGCGAGCAGTTCTTC.

The CDR3 protein is CASSLASSDTQYF. In DNA form, the CDR3 reads TGTGCCAGCAGCTTAGCTAGTTCAGATACGCAGTATTTT. J is TRBJ2-3 and V is TRBV7-7; D remains ambiguous. CDR3 length: 13 residues. V lost 0 bases to trimming and J lost 4 bases, with 5 bases between them. CDR1 and CDR2 from the germline V gene are SSHAT and FNYEAQ (reference sequence).

The V call is TRBV5-6, the J call TRBJ1-6; maybe TRBD1 (5 bases). Trimming removed 3 bases from V and 5 bases from J, with 12 bases in between. CDR1 is SGHDT and CDR2 is YYEEEE in the germline V gene. The length of the CDR3 is 15 residues. CDR3 region: CASSSGWDHNSPLHF. The CDR3, as DNA: TGTGCCAGCAGCTCTGGTTGGGACCATAATTCACCCCTCCACTTT.

This chain connects TRBV23-1 to TRBJ2-1; TRBD2 aligns across 7 bases. TRBV23-1 is an open reading frame whose function is uncertain. The CDR3 totals 19 residues. Losses at the gene ends were 7 bases for V and 4 bases for J; bases not matched to a gene: 22. As DNA, the CDR3 is TGCGCCAGCAAGCCACCAGGAGCGCGGGAGAGCCGCAATTACAATGAGCAGTTCTTC. Protein product: CASKPPGARESRNYNEQFF.

This chain links TRBV5-6 with TRBJ1-4, with D unresolved. The V end was cut by 0 bases, the J end by 5 bases, with 8 bases between. CDR3 length equals 14 residues. Germline V lookup: CDR1 SGHDT, CDR2 YYEEEE. As DNA, the CDR3 is TGTGCCAGCAGCTTGGGGACGTTAAATGAAAAACTGTTTTTT. As protein: CASSLGTLNEKLFF. The full variable domain, completed using reference TRBV5-6 and TRBJ1-4, is DAGVTQSPTHLIKTRGQQVTLRCSPKSGHDTVSWYQQALGQGPQFIFQYYEEEERQRGNFPDRFSGHQFPNYSSELNVNALLLGDSALYLCASSLGTLNEKLFFGSGTQLSVL.

The J gene is TRBJ1-4, the V gene TRBV2, with D possibly matching TRBD1 (5 bases). CDR1 is SNHLY, CDR2 FYNNEI, per germline. Deletions cut 0 bases from V and 7 bases from J, with 12 bases between. This CDR3 has 15 amino acids. Here the CDR3 DNA reads TGTGCCAGCAGTGAAGCAGGAGGGGCTGGTGAAAAACTGTTTTTT. Residues: CASSEAGGAGEKLFF.

The gene calls are TRBV7-3 and TRBJ2-6; no firm D call. The CDR3 is 14 amino acids. V shed 7 bases and J shed 4 bases, with 11 bases lying between them. CDR1 and CDR2 from the germline V gene are SGHTA and FQGTGA. CDR3 nucleotides: TGTGCCAGCAAACGGACCAAGGGGGCCAACGTCCTGACTTTC. It encodes CASKRTKGANVLTF. The complete variable domain, with remaining parts taken from reference TRBV7-3 and TRBJ2-6, reads GAGVSQTPSNKVTEKGKYVELRCDPISGHTALYWYRQSLGQGPEFLIYFQGTGAADDSGLPNDRFFAVRPEGSVSTLKIQRTERGDSAVYLCASKRTKGANVLTFGAGSRLTVL.

This clone was observed a single time. The chain couples TRBV19 to TRBJ2-7, with D maybe TRBD2 (5 bases). The CDR3 totals 12 residues. The ends were cut back, 5 bases at V and 3 bases at J, with 8 bases in the middle. The germline gives CDR1 LNHDA, CDR2 SQIVND (reference sequence). The CDR3 sequence: CASSDRDYEQYF. The CDR3 nucleotides read TGTGCCAGTAGTGACCGGGACTACGAGCAGTACTTC.

This chain links TRBV2 with TRBJ1-5; D perhaps matches TRBD1 (6 bases). CDR3 length: 14 amino acids. Between the trimmed V and J ends, which lost 6 bases and 2 bases, there was a span of 11 bases. Per the germline V gene, CDR1 is SNHLY and CDR2 is FYNNEI. The CDR3 DNA reads TGTGCCAGCAGGGGGGGCGGCGGCAATCAGCCCCAGCATTTT. This gives the protein CASRGGGGNQPQHF. Supplemented by reference TRBV2 and TRBJ1-5, the full variable domain reads EPEVTQTPSHQVTQMGQEVILRCVPISNHLYFYWYRQILGQKVEFLVSFYNNEISEKSEIFDDQFSVERPDGSNFTLKIRSTKLEDSAMYFCASRGGGGNQPQHFGDGTRLSIL.

The gene calls are TRBV4-1 and TRBJ1-6, with D maybe TRBD1 (6 bases). The germline V and J ends were trimmed by 5 bases and 0 bases, with 11 bases remaining between them. Germline values: CDR1 MGHRA, CDR2 YSYEKL. The CDR3 length is 16 residues. CDR3 nucleotides: TGCGCCAGCAGCGACCCGACAGGCTCCTATAATTCACCCCTCCACTTT. It yields the protein CASSDPTGSYNSPLHF.

This clone has more than one count but fewer than ten. V usage is TRBV7-6 and J usage is TRBJ2-1; 13 bases fit TRBD2. The V gene end was trimmed by 5 bases and the J gene end by 2 bases; junction bases not matched to a gene: 3. There are 16 residues in the CDR3. In germline, CDR1 is SGHVS, CDR2 FNYEAQ. In DNA, the CDR3 is TGTGCCAGCAGCCCTACTAGCGGGAGGGCCTACAATGAGCAGTTCTTC. Protein product: CASSPTSGRAYNEQFF.

The J gene is TRBJ2-7, the V gene TRBV7-9; TRBD1 might be the D (6 bases). Trimming removed 2 bases at V and 5 bases at J, with 22 bases between. This CDR3 spans 17 amino acids. The germline V gene has CDR1 SEHNR and CDR2 FQNEAQ (reference sequence). CDR3 loop: CASSLNRNRDVLDEQYV. In DNA form, the CDR3 reads TGTGCCAGCAGCTTAAACAGGAACAGGGACGTGCTAGACGAGCAGTACGTC.